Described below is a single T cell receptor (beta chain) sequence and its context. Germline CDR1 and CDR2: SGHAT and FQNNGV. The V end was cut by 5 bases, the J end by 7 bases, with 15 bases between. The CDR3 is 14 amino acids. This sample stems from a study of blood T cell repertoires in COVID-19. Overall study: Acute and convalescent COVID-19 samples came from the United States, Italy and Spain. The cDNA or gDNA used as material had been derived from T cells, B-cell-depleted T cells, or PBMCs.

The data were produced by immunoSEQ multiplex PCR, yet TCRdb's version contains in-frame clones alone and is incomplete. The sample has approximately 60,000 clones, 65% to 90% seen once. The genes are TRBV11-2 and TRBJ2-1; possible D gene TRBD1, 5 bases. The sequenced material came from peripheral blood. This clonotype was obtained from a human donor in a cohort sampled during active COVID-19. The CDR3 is CASSPRAGLNEQFF. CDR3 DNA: TGTGCCAGCAGCCCCCGGGCAGGGTTGAATGAGCAGTTCTTC.